The source of this T cell receptor (beta chain) is a study of early T cells in non-severe SARS-CoV-2 infection. Whole-study context: Sequencing was performed on bulk RNA from unsorted whole blood, leaving chains unpaired.

Unique molecular identifiers (one per individual cDNA molecule) were attached. TCRdb reprocessed the 5' RACE reads via MiXCR and lists one record per CDR3 protein. The table has 120,000 or so distinct CDR3 sequences, over 10% seen once; the top ten hold less than 4.5%. This clonotype was seen more than once but under ten times. The germline V gene has CDR1 SQVTM and CDR2 ANQGSEA. The V end lost 3 bases, the J end lost 0 bases, and 10 bases lay between the germline ends. This CDR3 contains 14 residues. The receptor was derived from an adult who was a healthcare worker with PCR-confirmed SARS-CoV-2 infection or an uninfected control (not recorded which). This chain links TRBV29-1 with TRBJ2-3, with D perhaps TRBD1 (6 bases). The sample consisted of whole blood, taken at baseline. DNA of the CDR3: TGCAGCGTTGACGGTCAGGGGAGCACAGATACGCAGTATTTT. Protein sequence: CSVDGQGSTDTQYF.